Here is one TCR beta chain with its context. What it binds is unknown. This CDR3 contains 14 residues. Germline V lookup: CDR1 SEHNR, CDR2 FQNEAQ (reference sequence). V was clipped by 5 bases and J by 2 bases, with 10 bases between them. The entry originates in a study of blood T cells in healthy people across ages. The study, taken as a whole, reports: Observed TCR beta diversity per million T cells went down as age went up. This fall followed a roughly linear course with age. With naive T cell percentage, TCR beta diversity showed a strong correlation.

Combining a sample-barcoded 5' primer with a J-beta primer mix, a second PCR ran for roughly 7 to 12 cycles. Each cDNA molecule was tagged by a template-switch adaptor with 12 random nucleotides. Each sample yielded at least 2.5 million CDR3-containing paired-end reads. TCRdb recomputed calls from the 5' RACE reads with MiXCR, one row per CDR3 protein. The table lists over a million distinct CDR3 sequences, over 35% of them singletons. The sequenced sample was blood. The sequence came from a woman aged 60 to 75 in good health. This chain uses TRBV7-9 with TRBJ1-3; D call uncertain. For the CDR3, the DNA is TGTGCCAGCAGCCGATCAGAAACTGGAAACACCATATATTTT. It is translated as CASSRSETGNTIYF.